This entry is about one TCR beta chain. The CDR3 is 15 amino acids. CDR1 is SGHTA, CDR2 FQGTGA, per germline. V was clipped by 6 bases and J by 6 bases; unmatched bases: 11. The data were produced by immunoSEQ multiplex PCR, yet TCRdb's version contains in-frame clones alone and is incomplete. The sample holds 150,000 to 160,000 clones, 85% to 90% seen once. These data come from a study of blood T cell repertoires in COVID-19. The chain recombines TRBV7-3 with TRBJ2-1; 7 nucleotides line up with TRBD1. Sequencing input: peripheral blood. The clonotype originates from a woman aged 35 to 49 with acute or convalescent COVID-19. The CDR3 DNA sequence: TGTGCCAGCAGAAACGGGACAGCAATTTCCAATGAGCAGTTCTTC. This codes for CASRNGTAISNEQFF.